Listed below are T cell receptor beta chains from one sample, sequenced in a study of tumor-infiltrating lymphocytes in primary liver carcinoma. From the multiplex PCR reads, TCRdb called clonotypes with MiXCR, one entry per CDR3 protein. The sample has tens of thousands of distinct CDR3 sequences, nearly 70% seen once. Sequenced input: liver tumor tissue from sampling region 4. These receptors all come from a man aged 40-50 years with primary liver carcinoma and hepatitis B virus infection. Both conserved end residues are part of each CDR3.

V gene: TRBV6-1
CDR3 length: 17
CDR3 protein: CASSTSTGVNRQETLYF

V gene: TRBV10-3
CDR3 length: 12
CDR3 protein: CAISPGPEAQYF

V gene: TRBV6-2/TRBV6-3
CDR3 length: 16
CDR3 protein: CANKAGTASGANVLTF

V gene: TRBV4-1
CDR3 length: 16
CDR3 protein: CASSHWRGVSTGELFF

V gene: TRBV11-2
CDR3 length: 15
CDR3 protein: CASNIDRGDNEKLFF

V gene: TRBV6-5
CDR3 length: 15
CDR3 protein: CASGWISSYNSSLHF

V gene: TRBV6-5
CDR3 length: 18
CDR3 protein: CASSLWRGMKAGANVPTF

V gene: TRBV6-5
CDR3 length: 14
CDR3 protein: CASTPGLADNDQFF

V gene: TRBV28
CDR3 length: 15
CDR3 protein: CVSSSPVGRNDIQYF

V gene: TRBV6-6
CDR3 length: 15
CDR3 protein: CASSSATSGYNEQFF

V gene: TRBV5-8
CDR3 length: 15
CDR3 protein: CASSKSVTGFYEQYF

V gene: TRBV29-1
CDR3 length: 13
CDR3 protein: CCVELGLGYEQYF

V gene: TRBV12-3/TRBV12-4
CDR3 length: 13
CDR3 protein: CASSSGQGYEQYF

V gene: TRBV5-4
CDR3 length: 15
CDR3 protein: CASSLGGTGTDTQYF

V gene: TRBV4-1
CDR3 length: 13
CDR3 protein: CASSLGEDYEQYF

V gene: TRBV2
CDR3 length: 15
CDR3 protein: CASSSTSGSSYEQYF

V gene: TRBV18
CDR3 length: 13
CDR3 protein: CGSSMTNTGELFF

V gene: TRBV11-3
CDR3 length: 15
CDR3 protein: CASSLEAGGYNEQFF

V gene: TRBV10-3
CDR3 length: 14
CDR3 protein: CAISESRSQETQYF

V gene: TRBV10-2
CDR3 length: 15
CDR3 protein: CTSSESTGGVEIQFF

V gene: TRBV14
CDR3 length: 13
CDR3 protein: CVSSSRVWETQYF

V gene: TRBV6-5
CDR3 length: 16
CDR3 protein: CASSWGRGAANSPFHF

V gene: TRBV6-1
CDR3 length: 15
CDR3 protein: CASSSSSTGGTEAFF

V gene: TRBV7-8
CDR3 length: 15
CDR3 protein: CASSIQGRENSPLYF

V gene: TRBV7-8
CDR3 length: 15
CDR3 protein: CASSLEGWLSYEQYF

V gene: TRBV25-1
CDR3 length: 15
CDR3 protein: CASSDAGGSNSPLHF

V gene: TRBV5-4
CDR3 length: 15
CDR3 protein: CASSWGQEVPYEQYF

V gene: TRBV11-2
CDR3 length: 16
CDR3 protein: CAGSYSSTSGRGGGSF

V gene: TRBV5-5
CDR3 length: 15
CDR3 protein: CARSRGLGPSYEQYF

V gene: TRBV7-8
CDR3 length: 15
CDR3 protein: CPSSLTRGWNRPQRF

V gene: TRBV6-1
CDR3 length: 15
CDR3 protein: CASATLDGPNEKLSF

V gene: TRBV29-1
CDR3 length: 15
CDR3 protein: CSVEGREESYNEQFF

V gene: TRBV12-3/TRBV12-4
CDR3 length: 13
CDR3 protein: CASSPASANEQFF

V gene: TRBV2
CDR3 length: 13
CDR3 protein: CASSSRDTGELFF

V gene: TRBV20-1
CDR3 length: 14
CDR3 protein: CSALSGRTNNEQFF

V gene: TRBV7-9
CDR3 length: 16
CDR3 protein: CASSSRDEGVKETQYF

V gene: TRBV11-3
CDR3 length: 12
CDR3 protein: CASSPYGGGLFF